The count of the clone carrying this TCR beta chain is one. The target antigen is unknown. One entry per CDR3 protein, called by TCRdb with MiXCR from the reads. The sample records some 22,000 distinct CDR3 sequences, 55% to 75% being singletons. This entry belongs to a study of type 1 regulatory T cells. This CDR3 region has 14 residues. Germline CDR1 MNHEY, CDR2 SVGEGT. Losses at the gene ends were 5 bases for V and 6 bases for J; bases not matched to a gene: 10. The material sequenced was cultured T cells, either the whole culture or a sorted T cell fraction (not recorded which). Described subset: Tr1-enriched cell product generated in vitro against host alloantigens. The TCR sequence derives from a human donor in good health. This chain joins TRBV6-2 or TRBV6-3 and TRBJ2-7; TRBD2 aligns across 7 bases. CDR3 sequence (DNA): TGTGCCAGCAGTGGATCCGGGACTACCCTCGAGCAGTACTTC. As protein: CASSGSGTTLEQYF.